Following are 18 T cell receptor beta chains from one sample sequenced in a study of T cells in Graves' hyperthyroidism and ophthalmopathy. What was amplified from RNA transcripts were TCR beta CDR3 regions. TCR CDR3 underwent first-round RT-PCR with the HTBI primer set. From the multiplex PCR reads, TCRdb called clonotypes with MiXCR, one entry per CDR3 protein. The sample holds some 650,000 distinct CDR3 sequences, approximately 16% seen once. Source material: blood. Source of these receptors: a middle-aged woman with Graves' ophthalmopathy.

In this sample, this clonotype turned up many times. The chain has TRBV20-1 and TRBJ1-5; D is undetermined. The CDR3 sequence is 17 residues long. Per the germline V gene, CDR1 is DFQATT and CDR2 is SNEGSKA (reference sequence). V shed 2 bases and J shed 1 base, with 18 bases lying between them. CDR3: CSARMLAGSASNQPQHF. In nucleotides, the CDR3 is TGCAGTGCTAGAATGTTGGCCGGCAGTGCAAGCAATCAGCCCCAGCATTTT.

CDR3 amino acids: CASSAGLAQDQETQYF. The CDR3 DNA follows: TGTGCCAGCAGTGCGGGGCTAGCGCAAGACCAAGAGACCCAGTACTTC. V is TRBV5-8 and J is TRBJ2-5, with a weak D call TRBD2 (6 bases). Looked up from germline, CDR1 is SGHTS and CDR2 is YDEGEE. There are 16 residues in the CDR3. V was pared by 5 bases and J by 0 bases, with 17 bases between.

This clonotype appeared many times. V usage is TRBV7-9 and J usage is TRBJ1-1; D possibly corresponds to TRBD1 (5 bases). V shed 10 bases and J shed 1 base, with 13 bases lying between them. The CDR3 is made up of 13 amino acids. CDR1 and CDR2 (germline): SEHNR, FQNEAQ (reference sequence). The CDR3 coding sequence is TGTGCCACCCGGGGCAGACAGAACACTGAAGCTTTCTTT. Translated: CATRGRQNTEAFF.

The CDR3 loop is CASNTKGQGIFYNSPLHF. The CDR3 bases are TGTGCCAGCAACACCAAAGGACAGGGCATTTTCTATAATTCACCCCTCCACTTT. The chain recombines TRBV6-1 with TRBJ1-6; TRBD1 matches at 8 bases. Germline V gene sequence: CDR1 MNHNS, CDR2 SASEGT. This CDR3 spans 18 amino acids. After removal of 7 bases from V and 3 bases from J, the junction contained 14 bases not matched to a gene.

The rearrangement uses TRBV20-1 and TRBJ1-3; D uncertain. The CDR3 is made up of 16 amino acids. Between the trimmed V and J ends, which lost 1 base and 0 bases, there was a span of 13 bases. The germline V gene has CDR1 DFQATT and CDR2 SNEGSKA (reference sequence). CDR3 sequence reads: CSARGGGITSGNTIYF. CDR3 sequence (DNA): TGCAGTGCTAGAGGAGGCGGGATCACCTCTGGAAACACCATATATTTT.

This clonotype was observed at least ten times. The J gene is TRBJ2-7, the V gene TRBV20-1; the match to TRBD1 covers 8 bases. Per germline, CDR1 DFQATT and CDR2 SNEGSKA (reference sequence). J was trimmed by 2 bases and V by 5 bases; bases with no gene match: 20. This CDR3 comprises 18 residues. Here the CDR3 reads CSASDLPLDRDQAYEQYF. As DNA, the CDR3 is TGCAGTGCTTCAGACTTGCCCCTGGACAGGGACCAGGCCTACGAGCAGTACTTC.

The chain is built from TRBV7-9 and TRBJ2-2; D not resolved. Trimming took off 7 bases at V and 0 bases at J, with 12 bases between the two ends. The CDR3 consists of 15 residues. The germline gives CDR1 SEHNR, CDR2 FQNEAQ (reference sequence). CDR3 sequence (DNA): TGTGCCAGCATTAACGGCGGTCCGAACACCGGGGAGCTGTTTTTT. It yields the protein CASINGGPNTGELFF.

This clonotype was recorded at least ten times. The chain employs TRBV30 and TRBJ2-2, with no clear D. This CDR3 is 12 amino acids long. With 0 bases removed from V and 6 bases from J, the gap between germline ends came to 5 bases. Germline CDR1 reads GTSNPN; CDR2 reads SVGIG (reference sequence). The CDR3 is CAWSVLSGELFF. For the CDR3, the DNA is TGTGCCTGGAGTGTACTGTCCGGGGAGCTGTTTTTT.

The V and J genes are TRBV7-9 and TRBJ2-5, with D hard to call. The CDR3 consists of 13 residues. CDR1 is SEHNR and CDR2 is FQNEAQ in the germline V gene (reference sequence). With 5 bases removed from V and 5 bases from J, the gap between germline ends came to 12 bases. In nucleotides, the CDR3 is TGTGCCAGCAGCCGAAGGGATTTGGAGACCCAGTACTTC. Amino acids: CASSRRDLETQYF. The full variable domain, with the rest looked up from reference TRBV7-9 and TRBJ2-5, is DTGVSQNPRHKITKRGQNVTFRCDPISEHNRLYWYRQTLGQGPEFLTYFQNEAQLEKSRLLSDRFSAERPKGSFSTLEIQRTEQGDSAMYLCASSRRDLETQYFGPGTRLLVL.

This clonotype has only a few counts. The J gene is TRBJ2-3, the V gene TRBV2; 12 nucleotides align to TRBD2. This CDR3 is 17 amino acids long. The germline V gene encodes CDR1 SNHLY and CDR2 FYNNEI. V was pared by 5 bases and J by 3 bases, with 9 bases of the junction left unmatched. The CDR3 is CASSNGLAGYETDTQYF. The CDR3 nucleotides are TGTGCCAGCAGTAATGGACTAGCGGGATACGAAACAGATACGCAGTATTTT.

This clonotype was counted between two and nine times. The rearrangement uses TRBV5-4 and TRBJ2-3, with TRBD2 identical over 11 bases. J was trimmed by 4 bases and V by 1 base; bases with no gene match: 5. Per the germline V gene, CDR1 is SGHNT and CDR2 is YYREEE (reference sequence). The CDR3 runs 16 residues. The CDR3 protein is CASSLQLAGGSDTQYF. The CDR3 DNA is TGTGCCAGCAGCTTGCAGCTAGCGGGAGGATCAGATACGCAGTATTTT.

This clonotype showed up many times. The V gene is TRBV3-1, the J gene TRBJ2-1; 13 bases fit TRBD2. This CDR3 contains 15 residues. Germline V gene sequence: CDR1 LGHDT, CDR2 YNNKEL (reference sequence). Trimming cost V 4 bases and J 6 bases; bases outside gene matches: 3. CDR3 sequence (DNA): TGTGCCAGCAGCCTGGGACTAGCGGGAATCAATGAGCAGTTCTTC. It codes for CASSLGLAGINEQFF.

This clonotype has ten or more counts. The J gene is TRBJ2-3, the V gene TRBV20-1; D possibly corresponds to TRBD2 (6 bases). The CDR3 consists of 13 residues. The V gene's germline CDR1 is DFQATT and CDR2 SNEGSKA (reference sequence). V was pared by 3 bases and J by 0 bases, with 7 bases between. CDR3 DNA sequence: TGCAGTGCTAGCGGGACTAGCACAGATACGCAGTATTTT. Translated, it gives CSASGTSTDTQYF.

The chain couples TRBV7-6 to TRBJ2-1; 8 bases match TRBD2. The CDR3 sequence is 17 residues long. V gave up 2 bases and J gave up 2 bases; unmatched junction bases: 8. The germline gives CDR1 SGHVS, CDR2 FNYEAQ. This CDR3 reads CASSLTWGTSAYNEQFF. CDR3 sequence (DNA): TGTGCCAGCAGCTTAACTTGGGGGACTAGTGCCTACAATGAGCAGTTCTTC.

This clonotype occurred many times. For the CDR3, the DNA is TGTGCCAGCAGCCCTACGGCAGGCCCAGACGATGAAAAACTGTTTTTT. It specifies CASSPTAGPDDEKLFF. The gene calls are TRBV6-1 and TRBJ1-4; D is undetermined. Germline CDR1 reads MNHNS; CDR2 reads SASEGT. The V and J ends lost 6 bases and 6 bases respectively, with 20 bases between them. This CDR3 region has 16 residues.

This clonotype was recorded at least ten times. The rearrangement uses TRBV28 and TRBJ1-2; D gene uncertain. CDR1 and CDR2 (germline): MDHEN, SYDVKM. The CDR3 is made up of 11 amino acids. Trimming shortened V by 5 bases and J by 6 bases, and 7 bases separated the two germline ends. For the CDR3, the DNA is TGTGCCAGCAGTGCAAATGATGGCTACACCTTC. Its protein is CASSANDGYTF.

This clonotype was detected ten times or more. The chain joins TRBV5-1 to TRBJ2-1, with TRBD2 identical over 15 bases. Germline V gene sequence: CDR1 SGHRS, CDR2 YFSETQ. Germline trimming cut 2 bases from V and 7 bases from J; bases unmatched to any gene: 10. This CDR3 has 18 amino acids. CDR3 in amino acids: CASSFEGLAGGPGNEQFF. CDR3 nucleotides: TGCGCCAGCAGCTTCGAAGGACTAGCGGGGGGGCCAGGGAATGAGCAGTTCTTC.

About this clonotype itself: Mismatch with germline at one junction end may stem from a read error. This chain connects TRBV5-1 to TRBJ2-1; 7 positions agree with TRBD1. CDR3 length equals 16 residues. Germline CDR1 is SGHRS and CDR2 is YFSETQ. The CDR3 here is CASSLGGTDNYDEQFF. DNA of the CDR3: TGCGCCAGCAGCTTGGGAGGGACAGACAACTACGATGAGCAGTTCTTC.